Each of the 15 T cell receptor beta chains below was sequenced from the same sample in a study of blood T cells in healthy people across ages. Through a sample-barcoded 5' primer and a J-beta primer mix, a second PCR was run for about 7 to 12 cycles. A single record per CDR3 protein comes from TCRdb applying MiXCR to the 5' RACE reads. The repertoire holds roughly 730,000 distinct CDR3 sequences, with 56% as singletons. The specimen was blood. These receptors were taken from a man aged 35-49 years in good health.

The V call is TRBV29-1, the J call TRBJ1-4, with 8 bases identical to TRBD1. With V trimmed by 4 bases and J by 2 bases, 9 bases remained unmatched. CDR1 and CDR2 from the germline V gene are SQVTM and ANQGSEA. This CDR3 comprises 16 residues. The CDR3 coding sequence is TGCAGCGTTGGGGGTCAGGGGGCCGCTACTAATGAAAAACTGTTTTTT. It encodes CSVGGQGAATNEKLFF.

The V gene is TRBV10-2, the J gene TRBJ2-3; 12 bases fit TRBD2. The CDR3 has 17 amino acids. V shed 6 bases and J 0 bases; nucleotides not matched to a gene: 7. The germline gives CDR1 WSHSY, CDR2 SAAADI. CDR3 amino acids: CASRGASGRASTDTQYF. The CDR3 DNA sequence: TGCGCCAGCAGGGGGGCTAGCGGGAGGGCTAGCACAGATACGCAGTATTTT.

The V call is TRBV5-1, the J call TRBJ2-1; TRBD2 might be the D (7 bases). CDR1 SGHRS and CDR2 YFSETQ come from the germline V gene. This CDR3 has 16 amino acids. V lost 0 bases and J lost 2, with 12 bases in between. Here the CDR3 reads CASSLARGGAYNEQFF. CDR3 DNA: TGCGCCAGCAGCTTGGCAAGAGGGGGGGCCTACAATGAGCAGTTCTTC.

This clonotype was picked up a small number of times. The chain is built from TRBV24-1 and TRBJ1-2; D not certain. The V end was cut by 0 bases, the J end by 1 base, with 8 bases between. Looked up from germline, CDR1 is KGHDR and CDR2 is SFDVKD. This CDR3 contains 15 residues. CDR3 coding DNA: TGTGCCACCAGTGATTTGCTTTTATTTAACTATGGCTACACCTTC. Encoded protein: CATSDLLLFNYGYTF.

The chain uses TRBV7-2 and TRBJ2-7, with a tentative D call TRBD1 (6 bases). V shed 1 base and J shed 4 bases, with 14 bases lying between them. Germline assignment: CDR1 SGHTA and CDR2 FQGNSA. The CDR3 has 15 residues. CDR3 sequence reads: CASSLETGFIYEQYF. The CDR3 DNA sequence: TGTGCCAGCAGCTTAGAAACAGGGTTCATATACGAGCAGTACTTC.

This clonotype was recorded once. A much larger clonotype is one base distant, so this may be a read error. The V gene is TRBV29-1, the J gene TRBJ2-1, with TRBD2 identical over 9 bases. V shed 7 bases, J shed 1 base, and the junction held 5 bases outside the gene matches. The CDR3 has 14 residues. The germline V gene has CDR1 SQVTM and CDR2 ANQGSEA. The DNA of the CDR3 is TGCAGCGACAGAGCGGGGGGATCCTACAATGAGCAGTTCTTC. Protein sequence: CSDRAGGSYNEQFF.

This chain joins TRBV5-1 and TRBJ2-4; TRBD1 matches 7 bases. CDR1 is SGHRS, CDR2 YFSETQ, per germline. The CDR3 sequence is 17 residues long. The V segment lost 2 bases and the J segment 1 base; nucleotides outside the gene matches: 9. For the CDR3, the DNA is TGCGCCAGCAGCTTCCCTACAGGGGATCGGGCCAAAAACATTCAGTACTTC. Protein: CASSFPTGDRAKNIQYF.

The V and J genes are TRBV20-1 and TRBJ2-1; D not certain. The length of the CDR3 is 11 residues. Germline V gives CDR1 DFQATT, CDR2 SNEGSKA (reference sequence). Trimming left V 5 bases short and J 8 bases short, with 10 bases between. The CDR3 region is CSAPPTYEQFF. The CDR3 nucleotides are TGCAGTGCTCCCCCGACTTATGAGCAGTTCTTC.

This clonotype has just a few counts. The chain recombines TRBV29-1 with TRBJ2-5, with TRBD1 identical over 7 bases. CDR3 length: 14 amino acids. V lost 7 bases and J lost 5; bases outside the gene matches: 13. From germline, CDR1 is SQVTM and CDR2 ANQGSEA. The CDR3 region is CSARTGLGTETQYF. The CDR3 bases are TGCAGCGCCCGGACAGGCCTGGGTACGGAGACCCAGTACTTC.

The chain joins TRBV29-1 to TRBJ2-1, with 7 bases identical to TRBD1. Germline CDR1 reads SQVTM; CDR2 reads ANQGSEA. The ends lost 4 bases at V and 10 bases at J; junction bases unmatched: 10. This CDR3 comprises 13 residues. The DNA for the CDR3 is TGCAGCGTTGGAGGGCAGGGGGTCAACGAGCAGTTCTTC. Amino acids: CSVGGQGVNEQFF.

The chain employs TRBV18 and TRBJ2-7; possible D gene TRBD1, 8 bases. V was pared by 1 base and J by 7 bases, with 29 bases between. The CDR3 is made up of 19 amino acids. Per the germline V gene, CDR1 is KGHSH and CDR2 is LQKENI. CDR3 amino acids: CASSPLPPQGGRGLGEQYF. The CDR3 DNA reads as TGTGCCAGCTCACCACTGCCCCCACAGGGGGGGAGAGGTTTGGGGGAGCAGTACTTC.

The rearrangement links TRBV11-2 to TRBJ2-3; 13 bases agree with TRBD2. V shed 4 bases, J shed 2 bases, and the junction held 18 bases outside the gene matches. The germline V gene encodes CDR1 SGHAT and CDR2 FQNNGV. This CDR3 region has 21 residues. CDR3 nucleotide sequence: TGTGCCAGCAGCTCAATTCCGGGACTAGCGGGGTTTTCGGACCACACAGATACGCAGTATTTT. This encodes CASSSIPGLAGFSDHTDTQYF.

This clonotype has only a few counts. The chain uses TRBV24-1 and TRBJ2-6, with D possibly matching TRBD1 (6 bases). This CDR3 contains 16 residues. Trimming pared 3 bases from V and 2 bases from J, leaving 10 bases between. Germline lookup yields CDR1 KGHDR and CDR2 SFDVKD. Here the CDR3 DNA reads TGTGCCACCAGTGATGGACAGAGGGCTGGGGCCAACGTCCTGACTTTC. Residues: CATSDGQRAGANVLTF.

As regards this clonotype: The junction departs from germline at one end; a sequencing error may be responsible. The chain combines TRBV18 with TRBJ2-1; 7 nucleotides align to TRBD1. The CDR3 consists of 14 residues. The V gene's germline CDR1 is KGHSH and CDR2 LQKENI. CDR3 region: CAISPDRVYNEQFF. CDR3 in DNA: TGTGCCATCTCACCCGACAGGGTCTACAATGAGCAGTTCTTC. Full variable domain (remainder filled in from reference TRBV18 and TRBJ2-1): NAGVMQNPRHLVRRRGQEARLRCSPMKGHSHVYWYRQLPEEGLKFMVYLQKENIIDESGMPKERFSAEFPKEGPSILRIQQVVRGDSAAYFCAISPDRVYNEQFFGPGTRLTVL.

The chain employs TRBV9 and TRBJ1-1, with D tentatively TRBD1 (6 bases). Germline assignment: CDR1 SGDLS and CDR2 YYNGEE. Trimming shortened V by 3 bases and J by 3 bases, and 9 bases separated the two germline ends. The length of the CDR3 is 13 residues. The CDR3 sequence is CASSEGGDTEAFF. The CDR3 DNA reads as TGTGCCAGCAGCGAAGGGGGGGACACTGAAGCTTTCTTT.